One and the same sample provided the 4 T cell receptor beta chains below, sequenced in a study of response to subunit inactivated influenza vaccine. TCRdb recomputed calls from the RT-PCR reads with MiXCR, one row per CDR3 protein. The sample lists 170,000 or so distinct CDR3 sequences, approximately 12% seen once, with 35% to 40% in the top ten. Sequenced material: CD8+ T cells sorted from PBMCs, taken less than 30 months after vaccination. The receptors were gathered from a man in his fifties or sixties who received an inactivated influenza vaccine.

This clonotype has just a few counts. The chain recombines TRBV30 with TRBJ1-3, with unresolved D. The CDR3 is 10 residues long. The V end lost 3 bases, the J end lost 4 bases, and 1 base lay between the germline ends. Germline V gives CDR1 GTSNPN, CDR2 SVGIG (reference sequence). CDR3 amino acids: CAWSGNTIYF. The CDR3 DNA reads as TGTGCCTGGAGCGGAAACACCATATATTTT.

This clonotype has more than one count but fewer than ten. The chain is built from TRBV28 and TRBJ2-7; D might be TRBD1 (6 bases). Germline V gene data show CDR1 as MDHEN and CDR2 as SYDVKM. The ends were cut back, 6 bases at V and 4 bases at J, with 16 bases in the middle. The CDR3 spans 14 residues. CDR3 protein: CASRNTKQGYEQYF. Written as DNA, the CDR3 is TGTGCCAGCAGAAATACGAAACAGGGTTACGAGCAGTACTTC.

This clonotype has a handful of counts. This chain joins TRBV12-3 or TRBV12-4 and TRBJ2-3; TRBD2 aligns across 8 bases. The CDR3 has 15 residues. The trim removed 2 bases at V and 0 bases at J, leaving 1 base unmatched. The CDR3 sequence: CASSLTGGSTDTQYF. The CDR3 nucleotides are TGTGCCAGCAGTTTAACGGGGGGGAGCACAGATACGCAGTATTTT.

The rearrangement links TRBV27 to TRBJ2-1; D is uncertain. CDR3 length equals 14 residues. The germline CDR1 and CDR2 sequences are MNHEY and SMNVEV (reference sequence). Trimming pared 3 bases from V and 0 bases from J, leaving 6 bases between. CDR3 loop: CASSFLDSYNEQFF. The DNA for the CDR3 is TGTGCCAGCAGTTTTTTGGACTCCTACAATGAGCAGTTCTTC.